This entry describes one T cell receptor beta chain. The CDR3 has 15 amino acids. CDR1 is WSHSY, CDR2 SAAADI, per germline. Using a J-beta primer mix together with a sample-barcoded 5' primer, a second PCR was run for about 6 to 11 cycles. TCRdb analysed the 5' RACE reads with MiXCR anew, one entry per CDR3 protein. The sample lists some 890,000 distinct CDR3 sequences, almost 30% seen once, with roughly a tenth in the top ten. The entry originates in a study of blood T cells in healthy people across ages. The same data also contributed to another study, on T cells of mothers and their children.

The clonotype originates from a middle-aged woman in good health. The V and J genes are TRBV10-2 and TRBJ2-4, with 9 bases identical to TRBD1. The J call may be incorrect, as the DNA end agrees better with TRBJ2-7. Sequencing was performed on blood. The CDR3 coding sequence is TGCGCCAGCAGTTGTACCGGGACAGGGTTGGACGAGCAGTACTTC. Amino acid sequence: CASSCTGTGLDEQYF.